A single sample gave rise to the 5 T cell receptor beta chains below, sequenced in a study of early T cells in non-severe SARS-CoV-2 infection. In TCRdb, the 5' RACE reads were re-called with MiXCR into one record per CDR3 protein. The sample contains some 64,000 distinct CDR3 sequences, roughly 18% of which appear only once. Sequenced material: whole blood, taken at baseline. Receptors originate from an adult who was a healthcare worker with PCR-confirmed SARS-CoV-2 infection or an uninfected control (not recorded which).

The CDR3 reads CASSQQGASRETQYF. The CDR3 nucleotides read TGTGCCAGCAGTCAACAGGGGGCCTCCCGGGAGACCCAGTACTTC. The V call is TRBV7-2, the J call TRBJ2-5; 9 bases agree with TRBD1. J gave up 5 bases and V 6 bases, and 10 bases lay outside the gene matches. This CDR3 is built from 15 residues. Germline CDR1 is SGHTA and CDR2 is FQGNSA.

The chain has TRBV28 and TRBJ2-3; TRBD1 matches 9 bases. This CDR3 comprises 16 residues. J lost 5 bases, V lost 7 bases, and 13 bases had no gene match. Germline CDR1 is MDHEN and CDR2 is SYDVKM. CDR3 protein: CASTQGASILGDTQYF. Written as DNA, the CDR3 is TGTGCCAGCACACAGGGGGCCAGTATACTAGGAGATACGCAGTATTTT.

This clonotype was recorded at least ten times. The chain joins TRBV6-2 or TRBV6-3 to TRBJ2-7, with D tentatively TRBD2 (6 bases). V lost 2 bases and J 5 bases, leaving 13 bases between the germline ends. The length of the CDR3 is 14 residues. Germline values: CDR1 MNHEY, CDR2 SVGEGT. The CDR3 loop reads CASSYKASADEQYF. In DNA, the CDR3 is TGTGCCAGCAGTTACAAGGCTAGCGCGGACGAGCAGTACTTC.

This clonotype has just a few counts. The gene calls are TRBV27 and TRBJ2-4; 7 nucleotides align to TRBD2. This CDR3 is built from 16 residues. The germline CDR1 and CDR2 sequences are MNHEY and SMNVEV (reference sequence). The junction had 9 bases not matched to a gene; V was cut back by 7 bases and J by 0 bases. The CDR3 nucleotides read TGTGCCAGCACCTCCCGGACTAGACTAGCCAAAAACATTCAGTACTTC. Translated, it gives CASTSRTRLAKNIQYF.

V usage is TRBV9 and J usage is TRBJ2-7; D remains unclear. V lost 0 bases, J lost 7 bases, and 11 bases lay in between. The CDR3 consists of 13 residues. Germline CDR1 and CDR2: SGDLS and YYNGEE. The CDR3 here is CASSVGLSTEQYF. Written as DNA, the CDR3 is TGTGCCAGCAGCGTAGGCCTTAGCACGGAGCAGTACTTC.